This is a list of T cell receptor beta chains from one sample in a study of blood T cell repertoires in COVID-19. Clones were sequenced by immunoSEQ multiplex PCR, and TCRdb holds only the in-frame ones, with some missing. This sample has about 260,000 clones, with over 80% found just once. The material sequenced was peripheral blood. These receptors all come from a woman between 40 and 55 years old with acute or convalescent COVID-19. Each CDR3 is given with its conserved first and last residue. The D gene is left open where the match is weak. Clone size is shown for a subset of rows, as once, few, many or a class of expanded clone.

v_gene,abundance,d_gene,j_gene,CDR3nt,CDR3aa
TRBV12-3/TRBV12-4,-,-,TRBJ1-2,TGTGCCAGCAGTTTCTCCGAGCATGGCTACACCTTC,CASSFSEHGYTF
TRBV19,-,TRBD1,TRBJ1-5,TGTGCCAGTAGTACCCCGGGACAGGGGCTCTATAGCAATCAGCCCCAGCATTTT,CASSTPGQGLYSNQPQHF
TRBV27,few,-,TRBJ2-5,TGTGCCAGCGGACAGCACTTCCAAGAGACCCAGTACTTC,CASGQHFQETQYF
TRBV28,-,-,TRBJ1-2,TGTGCCAGCAGTCGAAAACGGAACAGCCCTTTGAATGGCTACACCTTC,CASSRKRNSPLNGYTF
TRBV10-3,-,-,TRBJ2-4,TGTGCCATCAGTGAGTCCAGGGGCCGGGAACCCAAAAACATTCAGTACTTC,CAISESRGREPKNIQYF
TRBV29-1,once,-,TRBJ2-2,TGCAGCGTTGAAGGAATCGGAGGCGGGGAGCTGTTTTTT,CSVEGIGGGELFF
TRBV10-3,-,-,TRBJ1-1,TGTGCCACTTCAATAGCCATGAACACTGAAGCTTTCTTT,CATSIAMNTEAFF
TRBV6-5,-,-,TRBJ1-6,TGTGCCAGCAGCCCCGGACTCAATTCACCCCTCCACTTT,CASSPGLNSPLHF
TRBV7-2,-,-,TRBJ1-1,TGTGCCAGCAGCTTGGGGCAGAGGAACACTGAAGCTTTCTTT,CASSLGQRNTEAFF
TRBV25-1,-,-,TRBJ1-6,TGTGCCAGCAGCCCCGACAGATCCGACCATTCACCCCTCCACTTT,CASSPDRSDHSPLHF
TRBV2,-,TRBD1,TRBJ1-4,TGTGCCAGCGGCTCCGACAGGGGAAATGAAAAACTGTTTTTT,CASGSDRGNEKLFF
TRBV3-1/TRBV3-2,once,-,TRBJ2-2,TGTGCCAGCAGCAAATTTCGGGGTCGGACCGCGGTGACCGGGGAGCTGTTTTTT,CASSKFRGRTAVTGELFF
TRBV6-5,few,-,TRBJ1-1,TGTGCCAGCAGATCAGCGGTGAACACTGAAGCTTTCTTT,CASRSAVNTEAFF
TRBV6-5,-,-,TRBJ1-3,TGTGCCAGCAGTTCGCTGGGGGGGTCAGGAAACACCATATATTTT,CASSSLGGSGNTIYF
TRBV6-6,-,-,TRBJ2-1,TGTGCCAGCAGTTACTCTACAACGGGTGGAACGCAGTTCTTC,CASSYSTTGGTQFF
TRBV5-1,-,TRBD1,TRBJ2-1,TGCGCCAGCAGCTTGCAGGGGGCATGGAATGAGCAGTTCTTC,CASSLQGAWNEQFF
TRBV7-8,-,-,TRBJ1-4,TGTGCCAGCAGCTTGGCCGGCGGACTCGATGAAAAACTGTTTTTT,CASSLAGGLDEKLFF
TRBV5-1,-,-,TRBJ2-2,TGCGCCAGCAGCTTGGGTCACGGTAACACCGGGGAGCTGTTTTTT,CASSLGHGNTGELFF
TRBV12-3/TRBV12-4,-,TRBD2,TRBJ2-1,TGTGCCAGCGCGGGGGGGACGATTCATGAGCAGTTCTTC,CASAGGTIHEQFF
TRBV11-3,-,-,TRBJ2-3,TGTGCCAGCAGCTTATTTGGGACTAGCACAGATACGCAGTATTTT,CASSLFGTSTDTQYF
TRBV19,-,-,TRBJ2-3,TGTGCCAGTAGTATACCGGCGGGGTACACGCAGTATTTT,CASSIPAGYTQYF
TRBV5-1,-,TRBD1,TRBJ2-6,TGCGCCAGCAGCTTGGACAGGGGGTTTGGGGCCAACGTCCTGACTTTC,CASSLDRGFGANVLTF
TRBV7-3,-,-,TRBJ1-2,TGTGCCAGCAGCCCCCAGTCGGGTTCGGGCTATGGCTACACCTTC,CASSPQSGSGYGYTF
TRBV18,-,-,TRBJ1-4,TGTGCCAGCTCACCCGACAGAGAAAAACTGTTTTTT,CASSPDREKLFF
TRBV27,-,TRBD1,TRBJ1-6,TGTGCCAGCAGTCAGGACAGGGGTTATTCACCCCTCCACTTT,CASSQDRGYSPLHF
TRBV19,-,TRBD1,TRBJ1-2,TGTGCCAGTAGCTCGACAGGGATAAGGACTAACTATGGCTACACCTTC,CASSSTGIRTNYGYTF
TRBV2,-,-,TRBJ1-3,TGTGCCAGCAGGATCACAGGGTCCCCTGGAAACACCATATATTTT,CASRITGSPGNTIYF
TRBV4-1,-,TRBD1,TRBJ2-2,TGCGCCAGCAGACAGGGGTTTAACACCGGGGAGCTGTTTTTT,CASRQGFNTGELFF
TRBV2,-,-,TRBJ1-2,TGTGCCAGCGTGACAGGCGGAAGGTATGGCTACACCTTC,CASVTGGRYGYTF
TRBV7-8,-,-,TRBJ1-4,TGTGCCAGCAGCCCAGCGGTAGGACAGCTGTTTTTT,CASSPAVGQLFF
TRBV5-1,-,-,TRBJ2-5,TGCGCCAGCAGGACAGGAGAGACCCAGTACTTC,CASRTGETQYF
TRBV9,-,-,TRBJ2-3,TGTGCCAGCAGCGTAGATAGAGATACGCAGTATTTT,CASSVDRDTQYF
TRBV10-2,few,-,TRBJ1-4,TGCGCCAGCTCCGGACAGCTTACGGAAAAACTGTTTTTT,CASSGQLTEKLFF
TRBV11-2,-,-,TRBJ1-1,TGTGCCAGCAGCTTAGATCGACGGGGGGCGAACACTGAAGCTTTCTTT,CASSLDRRGANTEAFF
TRBV5-4,few,-,TRBJ2-2,TGTGCCAGCAGCTCCCCGGGTTCCGGGGAGCTGTTTTTT,CASSSPGSGELFF
TRBV2,-,-,TRBJ1-2,TGTGCCAGCAGTAGACTGACAGATAACTATGGCTACACCTTC,CASSRLTDNYGYTF
TRBV5-1,-,TRBD1,TRBJ2-4,TGCGCCAGCTCCTTACAGGGGGCAACCAAAAACATTCAGTACTTC,CASSLQGATKNIQYF
TRBV9,-,TRBD1,TRBJ1-3,TGTGCCAGCAGCGCCGGACAGGGGGCCGGGAACACCATATATTTT,CASSAGQGAGNTIYF
TRBV29-1,few,TRBD1,TRBJ1-1,TGCAGCGTTGAGGATTGGGACAGGATGAACACTGAAGCTTTCTTT,CSVEDWDRMNTEAFF
TRBV25-1,-,TRBD1,TRBJ1-1,TGTGCCAGCAGTGGGACAGGGGCCATACAACCCCCTAACACTGAAGCTTTCTTT,CASSGTGAIQPPNTEAFF
TRBV19,few,-,TRBJ1-1,TGTGCCAGTAGTATAGTGGGACACCGGGTGACTGAAGCTTTCTTT,CASSIVGHRVTEAFF
TRBV15,once,TRBD1,TRBJ1-1,TGTGCCACCAGCTCCCGGGACAGGGAAGGAGCTTTCTTT,CATSSRDREGAFF
TRBV30,once,-,TRBJ1-5,TGTGCCTGGAGTGTGGGGGGGGGCGGTCAGCCCCAGCATTTT,CAWSVGGGGQPQHF
TRBV5-1,-,TRBD1,TRBJ1-1,TGCGCCAGCAGCTTGACCGGAATTCCAGGGGGCTCCAACACTGAAGCTTTCTTT,CASSLTGIPGGSNTEAFF
TRBV15,-,-,TRBJ1-3,TGTGCCACCAGCAGAGATCGGGGCTCTGGAAACACCATATATTTT,CATSRDRGSGNTIYF
TRBV5-1,-,-,TRBJ1-1,TGCGCCAGCAGCTTCTCACAGGGATTTGGCACTGAAGCTTTCTTT,CASSFSQGFGTEAFF
TRBV11-2,-,-,TRBJ2-1,TGTGCCAGCAGCTTAGGTCTTTCCGGGGAGCAGTTCTTC,CASSLGLSGEQFF
TRBV21-1,-,-,TRBJ2-6,TGTGCCCCAGGCGGCTGCCAGCTCAGAGAGGACAGCTCTGGGGCCAACGTCCTGACTTTC,CAPGGCQLREDSSGANVLTF
TRBV2,-,TRBD2,TRBJ2-4,TGTGCCAGCTCCTCGTCCGCGGGGGGCATTCAGTACTTC,CASSSSAGGIQYF
TRBV30,-,-,TRBJ1-4,TGTGCCTGGAGTGTACGGGGGGAGGCTGGAGAAAAACTGTTTTTT,CAWSVRGEAGEKLFF
TRBV4-2,-,-,TRBJ2-4,TGTGCCAGCAGCCAAGTCGGAGGGACAGCCAAAAACATTCAGTACTTC,CASSQVGGTAKNIQYF